The T cell receptor (beta chain) described here comes from a study of blood T cells in healthy people across ages. Study-level findings and limits: The study found more naive CD4+ cells and higher diversity in long-lived than aged donors. Diversity estimated from one million T cells was considered an underestimate. PBMCs were not sorted, which prevented a conclusive comparison of naive versus antigen-experienced cells.

Together with a sample-barcoded 5' primer, a J-beta primer mix was included in a second PCR lasting about 7 to 12 cycles. One entry per CDR3 protein results from TCRdb running MiXCR on the 5' RACE reads. Of 600,000 to 900,000 distinct CDR3 sequences in the sample, about 26% were seen once. CDR3 length: 16 residues. J was trimmed by 4 bases and V by 5 bases; bases with no gene match: 9. CDR1 is SNHLY and CDR2 is FYNNEI in the germline V gene. As regards this clonotype: Antigen: not known.

These data are also associated with another study on T cells of mothers and their children. That paper adds: Thymic selection shapes TCR recombination output in related pairs, and it does so similarly in unrelated pairs.

Sequenced input: blood. V and J are TRBV2 and TRBJ2-1; 9 bases agree with TRBD1. The TCR comes from a boy aged 5-17 years in good health. Here the CDR3 DNA reads TGTGCCAGCAGTTTTACCGGGACAGGGCTATACAATGAGCAGTTCTTC. This translates into CASSFTGTGLYNEQFF. Combining the CDR3 with reference TRBV2 and TRBJ2-1 gives the whole variable domain EPEVTQTPSHQVTQMGQEVILRCVPISNHLYFYWYRQILGQKVEFLVSFYNNEISEKSEIFDDQFSVERPDGSNFTLKIRSTKLEDSAMYFCASSFTGTGLYNEQFFGPGTRLTVL.